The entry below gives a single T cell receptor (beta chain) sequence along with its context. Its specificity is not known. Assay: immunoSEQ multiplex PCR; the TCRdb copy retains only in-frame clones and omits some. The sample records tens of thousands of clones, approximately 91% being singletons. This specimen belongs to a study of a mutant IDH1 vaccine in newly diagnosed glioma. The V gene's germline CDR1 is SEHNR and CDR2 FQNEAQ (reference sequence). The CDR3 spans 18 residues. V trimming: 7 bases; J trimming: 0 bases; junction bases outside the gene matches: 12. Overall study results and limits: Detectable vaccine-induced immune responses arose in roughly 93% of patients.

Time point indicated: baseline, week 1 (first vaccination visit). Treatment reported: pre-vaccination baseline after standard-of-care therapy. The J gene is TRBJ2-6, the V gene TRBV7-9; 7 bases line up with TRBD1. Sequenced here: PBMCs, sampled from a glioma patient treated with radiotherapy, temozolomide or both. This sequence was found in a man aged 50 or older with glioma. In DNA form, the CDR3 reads TGTGCCAGCATTACCTCCGGACAGGTCTTCTCTGGGGCCAACGTCCTGACTTTC. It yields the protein CASITSGQVFSGANVLTF.